This entry describes one TCR beta chain. Antigen specificity is unknown. This sample is drawn from a study of blood T cells in healthy people across ages. The study drew donors from healthy Caucasian individuals in Russia aged roughly 6 to 90. Study-wide results and caveats: Long-lived donors exceeded aged donors in naive CD4+ cells and diversity.

Sample-barcoded 5' priming and a J-beta primer mix drove a second PCR of 7 to 11 cycles. TCRdb reprocessed the 5' RACE reads via MiXCR and lists one record per CDR3 protein. The sample carries roughly 1 million distinct CDR3 sequences, 25% recorded once. The CDR3 has 16 residues. The V segment lost 5 bases and the J segment 2 bases; nucleotides outside the gene matches: 15. Germline CDR1 reads DFQATT; CDR2 reads SNEGSKA (reference sequence). These data also formed part of another study, on T cells of mothers and their children. From that second work: A few mothers and their six children, all healthy Caucasians, donated. An overlap that was slightly higher, though non-significant, was seen in related mother-child pairs versus unrelated pairs.

The sample taken for sequencing was blood. The rearrangement links TRBV20-1 to TRBJ2-7; 7 bases match TRBD2. The TCR originated in a girl aged 2-15 years in good health. Written as DNA, the CDR3 is TGCAGTGCTGCTGGCGGGGGAGCCTGGGAACCCTACGAGCAGTACTTC. Protein sequence: CSAAGGGAWEPYEQYF.